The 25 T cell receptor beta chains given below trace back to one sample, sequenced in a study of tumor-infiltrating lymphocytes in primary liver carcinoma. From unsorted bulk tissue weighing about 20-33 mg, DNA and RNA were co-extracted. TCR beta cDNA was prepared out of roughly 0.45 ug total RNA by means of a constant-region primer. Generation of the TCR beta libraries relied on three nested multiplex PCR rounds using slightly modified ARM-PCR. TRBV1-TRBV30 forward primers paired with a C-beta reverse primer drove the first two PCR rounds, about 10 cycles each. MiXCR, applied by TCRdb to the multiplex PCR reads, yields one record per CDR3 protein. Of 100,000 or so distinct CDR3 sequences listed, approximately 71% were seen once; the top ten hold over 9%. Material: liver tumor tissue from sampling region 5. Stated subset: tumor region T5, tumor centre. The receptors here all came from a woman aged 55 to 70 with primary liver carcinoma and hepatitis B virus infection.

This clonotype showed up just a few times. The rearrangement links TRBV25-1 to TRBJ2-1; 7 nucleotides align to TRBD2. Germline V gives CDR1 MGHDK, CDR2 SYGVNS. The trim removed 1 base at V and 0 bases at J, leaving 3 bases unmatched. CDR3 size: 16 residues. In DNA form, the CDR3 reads TGTGCCAGCAGTGAATCGGGGGGTAGCTCCTACAATGAGCAGTTCTTC. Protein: CASSESGGSSYNEQFF.

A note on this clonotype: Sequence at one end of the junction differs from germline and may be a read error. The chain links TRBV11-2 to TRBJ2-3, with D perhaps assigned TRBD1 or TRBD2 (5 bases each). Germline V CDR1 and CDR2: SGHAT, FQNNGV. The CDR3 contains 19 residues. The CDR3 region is CANSLDRVGDGRIKDTQYF. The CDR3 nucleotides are TGTGCCAACAGCCTAGATAGGGTAGGGGACGGCAGGATAAAAGATACGCAGTATTTT.

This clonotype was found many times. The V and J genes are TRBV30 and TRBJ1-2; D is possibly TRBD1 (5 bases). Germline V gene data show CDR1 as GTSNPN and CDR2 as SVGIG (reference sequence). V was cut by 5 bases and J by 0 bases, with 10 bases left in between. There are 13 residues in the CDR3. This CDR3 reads CAWSRGSNYGYTF. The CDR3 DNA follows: TGTGCCTGGTCAAGGGGTTCTAACTATGGCTACACCTTC.

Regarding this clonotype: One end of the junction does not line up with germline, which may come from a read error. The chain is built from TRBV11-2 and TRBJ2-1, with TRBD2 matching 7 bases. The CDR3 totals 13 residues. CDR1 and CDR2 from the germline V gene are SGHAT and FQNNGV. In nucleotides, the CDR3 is TGTGCCAGAAGCTTAGAACCGGGAGGAGAGCAGTCCTTC. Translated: CARSLEPGGEQSF.

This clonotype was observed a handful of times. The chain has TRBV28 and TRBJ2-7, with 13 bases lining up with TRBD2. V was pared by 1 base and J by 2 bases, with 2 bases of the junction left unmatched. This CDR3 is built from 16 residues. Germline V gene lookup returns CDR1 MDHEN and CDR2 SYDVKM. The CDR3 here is CASSLSGLAGAYEQYF. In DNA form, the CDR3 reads TGTGCCAGCAGTTTATCCGGACTAGCGGGGGCCTACGAGCAGTACTTC.

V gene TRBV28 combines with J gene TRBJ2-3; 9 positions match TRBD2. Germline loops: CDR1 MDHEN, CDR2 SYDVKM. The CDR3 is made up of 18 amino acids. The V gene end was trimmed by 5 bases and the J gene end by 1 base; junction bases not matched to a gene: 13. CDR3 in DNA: TGTGCCAGCAGTCGGAGCGGGAGGACCTACCAGGGCACAGATACGCAGTATTTT. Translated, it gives CASSRSGRTYQGTDTQYF. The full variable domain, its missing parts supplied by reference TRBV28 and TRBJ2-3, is DVKVTQSSRYLVKRTGEKVFLECVQDMDHENMFWYRQDPGLGLRLIYFSYDVKMKEKGDIPEGYSVSREKKERFSLILESASTNQTSMYLCASSRSGRTYQGTDTQYFGPGTRLTVL.

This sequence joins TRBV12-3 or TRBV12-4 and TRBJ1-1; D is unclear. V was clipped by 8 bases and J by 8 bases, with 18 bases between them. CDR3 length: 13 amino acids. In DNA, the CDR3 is TGTGCCAGCGTTGTGGAGGCGGGAACCGAAGCTTTCTTT. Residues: CASVVEAGTEAFF.

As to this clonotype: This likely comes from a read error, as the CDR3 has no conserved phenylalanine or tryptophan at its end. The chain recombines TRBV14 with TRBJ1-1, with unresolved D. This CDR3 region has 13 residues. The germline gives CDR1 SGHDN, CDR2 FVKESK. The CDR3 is CVSSPRVNTEAFV. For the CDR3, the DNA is TGTGTCAGCAGCCCTAGGGTGAACACTGAAGCTTTCGTT.

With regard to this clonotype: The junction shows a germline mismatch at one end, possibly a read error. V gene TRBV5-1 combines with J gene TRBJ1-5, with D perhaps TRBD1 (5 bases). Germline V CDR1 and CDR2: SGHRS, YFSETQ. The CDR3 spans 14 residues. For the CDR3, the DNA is TGCGTCAGCAGCTTGGACGGGGCGTGGCAGCCCCAGCATTTT. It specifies CVSSLDGAWQPQHF.

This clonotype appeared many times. The CDR3: CASSTLTGANVLTF. CDR3 DNA sequence: TGTGCCAGTAGTACCCTAACTGGGGCCAACGTCCTGACTTTC. The rearrangement links TRBV19 to TRBJ2-6; no firm D call. Germline assignment: CDR1 LNHDA and CDR2 SQIVND (reference sequence). The CDR3 runs to 14 residues. Trimming removed 4 bases from V and 2 bases from J, with 6 bases in between.

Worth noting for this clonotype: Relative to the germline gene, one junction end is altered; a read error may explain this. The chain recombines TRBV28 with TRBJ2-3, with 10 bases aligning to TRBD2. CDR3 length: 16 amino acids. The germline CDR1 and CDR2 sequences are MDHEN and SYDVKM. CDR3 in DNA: TGTGACAGCAGGCAAAAGCGGGAGGGCCCGGGAGATACGCAGTATTTT. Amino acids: CDSRQKREGPGDTQYF.

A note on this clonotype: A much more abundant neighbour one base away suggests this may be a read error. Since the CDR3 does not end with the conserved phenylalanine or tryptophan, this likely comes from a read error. The CDR3 spells CAWGGLGGYTL. DNA of the CDR3: TGTGCCTGGGGTGGGCTTGGTGGCTACACCTTA. This chain links TRBV30 with TRBJ1-2; D not certain. The V gene's germline CDR1 is GTSNPN and CDR2 SVGIG (reference sequence). The CDR3 spans 11 residues. The V end lost 5 bases, the J end lost 7 bases, and 11 bases lay between the germline ends.

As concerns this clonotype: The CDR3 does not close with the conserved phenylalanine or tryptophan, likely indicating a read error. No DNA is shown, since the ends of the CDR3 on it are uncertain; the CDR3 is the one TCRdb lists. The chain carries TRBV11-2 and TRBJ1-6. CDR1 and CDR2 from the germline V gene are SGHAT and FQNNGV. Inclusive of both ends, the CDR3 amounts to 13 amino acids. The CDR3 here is CPSSFVMNSPLHY.

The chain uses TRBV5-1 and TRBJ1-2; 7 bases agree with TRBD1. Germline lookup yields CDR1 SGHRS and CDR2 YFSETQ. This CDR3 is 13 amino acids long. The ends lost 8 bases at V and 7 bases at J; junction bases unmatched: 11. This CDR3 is CASRSTGVCGYTF. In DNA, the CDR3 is TGCGCCAGTAGGTCAACAGGGGTCTGTGGCTACACCTTC.

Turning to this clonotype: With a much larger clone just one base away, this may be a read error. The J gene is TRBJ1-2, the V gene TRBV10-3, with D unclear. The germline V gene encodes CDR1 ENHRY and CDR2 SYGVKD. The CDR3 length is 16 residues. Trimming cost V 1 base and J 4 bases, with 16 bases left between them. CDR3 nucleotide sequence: TGTGCCATCAGTGAGTACGAGTTGAAAGGAAGCTATGGCTACACCTTC. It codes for CAISEYELKGSYGYTF.

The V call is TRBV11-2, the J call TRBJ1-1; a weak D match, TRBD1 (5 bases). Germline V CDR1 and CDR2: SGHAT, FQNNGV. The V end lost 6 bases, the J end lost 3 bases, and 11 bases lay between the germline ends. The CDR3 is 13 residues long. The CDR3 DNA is TGTGCCAGCAGTCCGACAGTCTACACTGAAGCTTTCTTT. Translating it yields CASSPTVYTEAFF.

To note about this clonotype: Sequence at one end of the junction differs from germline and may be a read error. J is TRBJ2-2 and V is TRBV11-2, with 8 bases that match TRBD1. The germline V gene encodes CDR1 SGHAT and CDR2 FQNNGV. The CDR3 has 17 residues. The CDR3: CASSPLPGQGGIGELFF. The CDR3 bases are TGTGCCAGCAGCCCCCTTCCCGGACAGGGTGGTATCGGGGAACTGTTTTTT.

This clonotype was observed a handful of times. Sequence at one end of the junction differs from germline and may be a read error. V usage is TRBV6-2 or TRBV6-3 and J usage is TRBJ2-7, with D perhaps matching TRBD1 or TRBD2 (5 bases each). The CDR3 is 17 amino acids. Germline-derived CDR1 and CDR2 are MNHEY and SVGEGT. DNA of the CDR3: TGTGCCAGCAGCCTTCCGGGGCCCTGGTCAGCCTCCTACGAGAAGTACTTC. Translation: CASSLPGPWSASYEKYF.

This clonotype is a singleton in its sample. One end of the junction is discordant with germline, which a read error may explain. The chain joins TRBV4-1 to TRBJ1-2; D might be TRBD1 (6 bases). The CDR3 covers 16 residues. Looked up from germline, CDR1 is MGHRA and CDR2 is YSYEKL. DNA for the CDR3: TGCGCCAGCAGCCAAGATCAGTGGACAGAATCGGGTGGCCACATCTTC. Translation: CASSQDQWTESGGHIF.

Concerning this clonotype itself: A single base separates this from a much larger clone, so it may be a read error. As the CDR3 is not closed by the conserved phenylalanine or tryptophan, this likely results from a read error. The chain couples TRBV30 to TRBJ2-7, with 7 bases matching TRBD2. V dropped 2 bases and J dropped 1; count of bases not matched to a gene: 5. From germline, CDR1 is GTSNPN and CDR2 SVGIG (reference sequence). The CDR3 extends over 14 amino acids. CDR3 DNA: TGTGCCTGGAGTAGGGCTAGCGGATCCTACGAGCAGTACTCC. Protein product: CAWSRASGSYEQYS.

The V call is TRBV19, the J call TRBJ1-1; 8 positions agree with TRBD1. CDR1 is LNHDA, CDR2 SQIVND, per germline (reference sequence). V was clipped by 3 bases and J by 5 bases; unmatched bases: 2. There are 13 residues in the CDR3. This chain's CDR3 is CASSMTGVTEAFF. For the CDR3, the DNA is TGTGCCAGTAGTATGACAGGGGTGACTGAAGCTTTCTTT.

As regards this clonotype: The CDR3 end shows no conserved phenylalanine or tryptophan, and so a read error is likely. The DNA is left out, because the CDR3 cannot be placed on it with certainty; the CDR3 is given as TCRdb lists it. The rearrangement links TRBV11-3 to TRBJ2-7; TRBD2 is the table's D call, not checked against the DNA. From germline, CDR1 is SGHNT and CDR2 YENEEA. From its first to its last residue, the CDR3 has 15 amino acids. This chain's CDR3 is CASSFAQGLVNEQYI.

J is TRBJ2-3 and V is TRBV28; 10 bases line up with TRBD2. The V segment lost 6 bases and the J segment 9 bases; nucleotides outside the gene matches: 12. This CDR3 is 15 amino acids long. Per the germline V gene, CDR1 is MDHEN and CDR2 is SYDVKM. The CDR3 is CASSPAGGITGTQYF. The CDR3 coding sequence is TGTGCCAGCAGCCCAGCGGGAGGGATCACAGGCACGCAGTATTTT.

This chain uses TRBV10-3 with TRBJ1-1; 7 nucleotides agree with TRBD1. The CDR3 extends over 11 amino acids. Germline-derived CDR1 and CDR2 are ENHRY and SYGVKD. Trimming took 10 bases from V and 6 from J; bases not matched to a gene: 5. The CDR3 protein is CATDRVAEAFF. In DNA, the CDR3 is TGTGCCACCGACAGGGTGGCTGAAGCTTTCTTT.

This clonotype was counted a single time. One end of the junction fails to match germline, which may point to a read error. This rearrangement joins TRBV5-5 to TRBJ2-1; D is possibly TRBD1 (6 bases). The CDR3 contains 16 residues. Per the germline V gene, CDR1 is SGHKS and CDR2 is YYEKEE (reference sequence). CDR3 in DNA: TGTGCCAGCAGTCCACGAGCGGACAGCCCCTACATTGAGCAGTTCTTC. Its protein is CASSPRADSPYIEQFF.